This T cell receptor beta chain was captured by sequencing in a study of blood T cell repertoires in COVID-19. Study details: Collection of acute and convalescent COVID-19 samples took place in the United States, Italy and Spain. PBMCs, B-cell-depleted T cells, or T cells provided the cDNA or gDNA that made up the material.

Original methodology: For nucleated cells, counts were estimated from reference gene primer amplification. Assay used: immunoSEQ multiplex PCR; TCRdb lists only in-frame clones, some missing. V, J and clone size derive from that table, while D and trimming were established from the DNA sequence. The repertoire holds some 87,000 clones, with more than 60% as singletons. The CDR3 totals 13 residues. V was clipped by 5 bases and J by 2 bases, with 9 bases between them. CDR1 and CDR2 (germline): SGHAT, FQNNGV. The TCR was taken from a human donor in a cohort sampled during active COVID-19. Sample: peripheral blood. This sequence joins TRBV11-2 and TRBJ1-2; D remains unclear. The CDR3 sequence: CASSPGSNYGYTF. CDR3 bases: TGTGCCAGCAGCCCAGGAAGCAACTATGGCTACACCTTC. Full variable domain (rest looked up from reference TRBV11-2 and TRBJ1-2): EAGVAQSPRYKIIEKRQSVAFWCNPISGHATLYWYQQILGQGPKLLIQFQNNGVVDDSQLPKDRFSAERLKGVDSTLKIQPAKLEDSAVYLCASSPGSNYGYTFGSGTRLTVV.